This is a list of T cell receptor beta chains from one sample in a study of CXCR3-negative and CXCR3-positive naive CD8 T cells. Following a re-call of the 5' RACE reads, TCRdb has one entry per CDR3 protein and lacks DNA. In total, the table holds approximately 100,000 distinct CDR3 sequences. The sequenced sample was naive CXCR3+ CD8+ T cells from blood. Source of these receptors: a human donor in good health. Some clones in this sample may be carry-over from other donors' samples. The CDR3 runs from the conserved cysteine through the conserved F or W.

CDR3: CASSGTGGKKETQYF
J: TRBJ2-5
V: TRBV7-9

CDR3: CSVGVLSTGKETQYF
J: TRBJ2-5
V: TRBV29-1

CDR3: CSAPSLTANLYEQYF
J: TRBJ2-7
V: TRBV20-1

CDR3: CASSQDAGSSYEQYF
J: TRBJ2-7
V: TRBV4-3

CDR3: CASSPLSREQFF
J: TRBJ2-1
V: TRBV11-2

CDR3: CASRLGYNEQFF
J: TRBJ2-1
V: TRBV6-5

CDR3: CASVADYNEQFF
J: TRBJ2-1
V: TRBV21-1

CDR3: CVTSRGLGDEQFF
J: TRBJ2-1
V: TRBV15

CDR3: CASSLPGQGKETQYF
J: TRBJ2-5
V: TRBV6-8

CDR3: CASRGDRVLSFAYEQYF
J: TRBJ2-7
V: TRBV28

CDR3: CASKMSGTENYGYTF
J: TRBJ1-2
V: TRBV12-3/TRBV12-4

CDR3: CAIGDASSYNSPLHF
J: TRBJ1-6
V: TRBV10-3

CDR3: CSVTADGTKYVDNQPQHF
J: TRBJ1-5
V: TRBV20-1

CDR3: CASSELPRQSSYNEQFF
J: TRBJ2-1
V: TRBV6-1

CDR3: CASSFGQGGDQPQHF
J: TRBJ1-5
V: TRBV5-1

CDR3: CASSQLAGSGETQYF
J: TRBJ2-5
V: TRBV6-5

CDR3: CASSLGGGSDNEQFF
J: TRBJ2-1
V: TRBV12-3/TRBV12-4

CDR3: CASSLWMSTDTQYF
J: TRBJ2-3
V: TRBV28

CDR3: CASSQDLTGTNYEQYF
J: TRBJ2-7
V: TRBV3-1

CDR3: CASSPPRGGGAGRGQETQYF
J: TRBJ2-5
V: TRBV7-9